The 11 T cell receptor beta chains below were found in one sample sequenced in a study of T-cell memory formation after mild COVID-19. TCRdb reanalysed the 5' RACE reads using MiXCR and keeps one entry per CDR3 protein. In the table there are 200,000 to 300,000 distinct CDR3 sequences, over 15% of which are singletons. Sequencing was done on a sample of PBMCs or a T cell subset sorted from them (not recorded which). These TCRs come from a young man who had mild COVID-19 (a few samples of this study predate the infection). Cell type and time point are not known.

This clonotype has more than one count but fewer than ten. V and J are TRBV19 and TRBJ1-5; D uncertain. The germline V and J ends were trimmed by 3 bases and 4 bases, with 10 bases remaining between them. Per germline, CDR1 LNHDA and CDR2 SQIVND (reference sequence). This CDR3 has 14 amino acids. In DNA form, the CDR3 reads TGTGCCAGTAGTATTCGGACTAGGAATCAGCCCCAGCATTTT. Amino acids: CASSIRTRNQPQHF.

This chain joins TRBV6-5 and TRBJ1-2, with D perhaps TRBD1 (5 bases). This CDR3 is 17 amino acids long. V lost 1 base to trimming and J lost 4 bases, with 19 bases between them. Germline V gene sequence: CDR1 MNHEY, CDR2 SVGAGI. The CDR3 sequence: CASSYFGAPSLTYGYTF. The DNA of the CDR3 is TGTGCCAGCAGTTACTTCGGGGCACCATCACTAACCTATGGCTACACCTTC.

This clonotype was seen at least ten times. CDR3 nucleotide sequence: TGTGCCAGCAGCTTACGCGGGAGCTCCTACAATGAGCAGTTCTTC. Translation: CASSLRGSSYNEQFF. This sequence joins TRBV7-9 and TRBJ2-1, with TRBD2 matching over 7 bases. Per germline, CDR1 SEHNR and CDR2 FQNEAQ (reference sequence). J lost 0 bases, V lost 2 bases, and 1 base had no gene match. CDR3 length equals 15 residues.

Only a few counts were recorded for this clonotype. This chain joins TRBV20-1 and TRBJ2-5; D gene ambiguous. V dropped 0 bases and J dropped 8 bases, with 22 bases sitting between them. The CDR3 runs 16 residues. CDR1 and CDR2 (germline): DFQATT, SNEGSKA (reference sequence). CDR3: CSARDPRLSRLKTQYF. CDR3 nucleotide sequence: TGCAGTGCTAGAGATCCGCGTCTAAGCCGCTTGAAAACCCAGTACTTC.

The rearrangement joins TRBV27 to TRBJ2-7; D possibly corresponds to TRBD1 (5 bases). Trimming left V 3 bases short and J 2 bases short, with 11 bases between. The CDR3 spans 14 residues. Looked up from germline, CDR1 is MNHEY and CDR2 is SMNVEV (reference sequence). CDR3 loop: CASSFQGFAYEQYF. CDR3 nucleotide sequence: TGTGCCAGCAGTTTCCAGGGATTCGCCTACGAGCAGTACTTC.

This clonotype was counted only a few times. V and J are TRBV5-1 and TRBJ2-7; TRBD2 matches 8 bases. CDR3 size: 13 residues. From germline, CDR1 is SGHRS and CDR2 YFSETQ. The V gene end was trimmed by 2 bases and the J gene end by 5 bases; junction bases not matched to a gene: 3. CDR3 coding DNA: TGCGCCAGCAGCTTCGCGGGGGGCGACGAGCAGTACGTC. It specifies CASSFAGGDEQYV.

This clonotype was counted at least ten times. The chain joins TRBV11-2 to TRBJ2-1; D unresolved. V lost 3 bases and J lost 5, with 17 bases in between. Germline lookup yields CDR1 SGHAT and CDR2 FQNNGV. CDR3 length equals 16 residues. CDR3 in DNA: TGTGCCAGCAGCTTTGTGCGGTCTTCAAAGCACAATGAGCAGTTCTTC. Translating gives CASSFVRSSKHNEQFF.

This clonotype was seen ten or more times. This chain connects TRBV4-3 to TRBJ2-3, with 8 nucleotides matching TRBD2. The germline V gene has CDR1 LGHNA and CDR2 YSLEER. V shed 1 base, J shed 0 bases, and the junction held 6 bases outside the gene matches. The CDR3 is made up of 17 amino acids. The CDR3 DNA follows: TGCGCCAGCAGCCAAGGGGCTAGCGGGTTTAGCACAGATACGCAGTATTTT. It encodes CASSQGASGFSTDTQYF.

The chain combines TRBV15 with TRBJ2-1, with 8 bases lining up with TRBD1. The CDR3 is 15 amino acids. The junction had 5 bases not matched to a gene; V was cut back by 0 bases and J by 7 bases. Per germline, CDR1 LNHNV and CDR2 YYDKDF (reference sequence). The CDR3 region has the DNA TGTGCCACCAGCAGAGATCGACAGGGGTCGAATGAGCAGTTCTTC. Protein sequence: CATSRDRQGSNEQFF.

The chain uses TRBV10-3 and TRBJ1-3; D unresolved. The germline V gene encodes CDR1 ENHRY and CDR2 SYGVKD. The CDR3 is 15 amino acids. The V and J ends lost 8 bases and 2 bases respectively, with 16 bases between them. The CDR3 DNA sequence: TGTGCCATCGCCGCGGGTTTCGGGCCTGGAAACACCATATATTTT. This encodes CAIAAGFGPGNTIYF.

This clonotype was seen a handful of times. This chain links TRBV9 with TRBJ2-1; 7 nucleotides match TRBD2. Unmatched junction bases numbered 5, after V lost 3 bases and J lost 5 bases. CDR1 is SGDLS, CDR2 YYNGEE, per germline. This CDR3 contains 14 residues. CDR3 region: CASSAGRENNEQFF. The CDR3 coding sequence is TGTGCCAGCAGCGCAGGGAGGGAGAACAATGAGCAGTTCTTC.